This TCR beta chain was profiled in a study of PD-1 blockade in mismatch repair-deficient tumors. Points from the study as a whole: After pembrolizumab, tumor-resident clones rose rapidly, then generally contracted before radiologic responses.

As to this clone: Its target is unknown.

This CDR3 has 16 residues. The germline V gene has CDR1 SNHLY and CDR2 FYNNEI. The trim removed 1 base at V and 1 base at J, leaving 3 bases unmatched. TCR sequencing covered a few patients who responded to pembrolizumab. The assay was immunoSEQ multiplex PCR, and TCRdb's table has in-frame clones only and misses some. This sample has around 120,000 clones; around nine tenths occur once, and the top ten carry approximately 10%. The TCR was taken from an adult with mismatch repair-deficient cancer. The chain recombines TRBV2 with TRBJ1-1; 10 bases line up with TRBD1. The sample here was peripheral blood, taken 70 to 72 weeks after starting pembrolizumab. CDR3: CASSEGRTGGNTEAFF. The CDR3 region has the DNA TGTGCCAGCAGTGAAGGCCGGACAGGGGGGAACACTGAAGCTTTCTTT.